Below are 25 T cell receptor beta chains sequenced from a single sample in a study of shared clonotypes between healthy human individuals. Produced via immunoSEQ multiplex PCR; TCRdb's table is partial and in-frame only. The table records around 480,000 clones, around 79% of them present only once. Sequenced material: PBMCs. Receptor source: a woman between 35 and 50 years old in good health. Some clones in this sample may be carry-over from other donors' samples.

V gene TRBV29-1 combines with J gene TRBJ2-5, with D hard to call. V lost 7 bases to trimming and J lost 5 bases, with 17 bases between them. CDR3 size: 13 residues. Germline V gene sequence: CDR1 SQVTM, CDR2 ANQGSEA. CDR3 protein: CSALIAGWETQYF. In DNA form, the CDR3 reads TGCAGCGCTTTGATTGCCGGGTGGGAGACCCAGTACTTC.

V usage is TRBV4-1 and J usage is TRBJ1-1; 7 bases are shared with TRBD1. CDR3 length: 14 residues. Germline assignment: CDR1 MGHRA and CDR2 YSYEKL. V lost 4 bases, J lost 3 bases, and 5 bases stayed unmatched. This CDR3 reads CASSRGQDYTEAFF. CDR3 nucleotides: TGCGCCAGCAGCCGAGGACAGGACTACACTGAAGCTTTCTTT.

This chain uses TRBV15 with TRBJ1-5; perhaps TRBD1 as D (5 bases). The germline V gene has CDR1 LNHNV and CDR2 YYDKDF (reference sequence). The CDR3 runs 15 residues. V lost 0 bases to trimming and J lost 7 bases, with 13 bases between them. As DNA, the CDR3 is TGTGCCACCAGCAGAGATCCCGGCAGGGACCAGCCCCAGCATTTT. Amino acid sequence: CATSRDPGRDQPQHF.

The chain employs TRBV2 and TRBJ2-4; the D is unclear. In germline, CDR1 is SNHLY, CDR2 FYNNEI. V was pared by 2 bases and J by 5 bases, with 4 bases between. The CDR3 loop spans 12 amino acids. The DNA of the CDR3 is TGTGCCAGCAGTGAATTGGAAAACATTCAGTACTTC. Translated, it gives CASSELENIQYF. Complete variable domain (other parts from reference TRBV2 and TRBJ2-4): EPEVTQTPSHQVTQMGQEVILRCVPISNHLYFYWYRQILGQKVEFLVSFYNNEISEKSEIFDDQFSVERPDGSNFTLKIRSTKLEDSAMYFCASSELENIQYFGAGTRLSVL.

This chain uses TRBV15 with TRBJ2-3; D is perhaps TRBD2 (5 bases). The V gene lost 3 bases and the J gene lost 4 bases, with 11 bases spanning the gap. From germline, CDR1 is LNHNV and CDR2 YYDKDF (reference sequence). The CDR3 is 14 residues long. DNA of the CDR3: TGTGCCACCAGCAGCGGCGGGCCATCAGATACGCAGTATTTT. It specifies CATSSGGPSDTQYF. Using reference TRBV15 and TRBJ2-3 for the parts outside the CDR3, the full variable domain is DAMVIQNPRYQVTQFGKPVTLSCSQTLNHNVMYWYQQKSSQAPKLLFHYYDKDFNNEADTPDNFQSRRPNTSFCFLDIRSPGLGDTAMYLCATSSGGPSDTQYFGPGTRLTVL.

This clone has only a few counts. The V gene is TRBV9, the J gene TRBJ2-1; 11 nucleotides match TRBD1. The CDR3 sequence is 16 residues long. Germline V gene sequence: CDR1 SGDLS, CDR2 YYNGEE. The V gene end was trimmed by 4 bases and the J gene end by 3 bases; junction bases not matched to a gene: 6. This chain's CDR3 is CASSLVGTGGYNEQFF. CDR3 in DNA: TGTGCCAGCAGCTTAGTCGGGACAGGGGGCTACAATGAGCAGTTCTTC.

Turning to this clone: An end of the junction differs from the germline gene, which may be a read error. The chain couples TRBV7-2 to TRBJ2-7; 11 positions agree with TRBD2. The germline V gene encodes CDR1 SGHTA and CDR2 FQGNSA. This CDR3 region has 15 residues. CDR3 protein: CASSLGLAGSSEQYF. The CDR3 nucleotides are TGTGCCAGCAGCTTAGGACTAGCGGGGTCCTCCGAGCAGTACTTC.

V gene TRBV5-1 combines with J gene TRBJ1-2; no clear D gene. V lost 1 base and J lost 0, with 10 bases in between. Germline CDR1 reads SGHRS; CDR2 reads YFSETQ. The CDR3 length is 15 residues. The CDR3 loop is CASSLSWGTNYGYTF. CDR3 DNA: TGCGCCAGCAGCTTGTCGTGGGGAACTAACTATGGCTACACCTTC.

The CDR3 DNA sequence: TGTGCCAGCAGCCCAGGTGGGAGGCCCCCCGGGGAGCTGTTTTTT. The encoded protein is CASSPGGRPPGELFF. The chain carries TRBV11-2 and TRBJ2-2, with a possible D match to TRBD2 (6 bases). The V end lost 5 bases, the J end lost 6 bases, and 16 bases lay between the germline ends. CDR1 SGHAT and CDR2 FQNNGV come from the germline V gene. This CDR3 has 15 residues.

This clone has more than one count but fewer than ten. The V call is TRBV19, the J call TRBJ2-5, with D perhaps matching TRBD1 (6 bases). Germline V gives CDR1 LNHDA, CDR2 SQIVND (reference sequence). V shed 5 bases and J shed 1 base, with 14 bases lying between them. The CDR3 loop spans 15 amino acids. DNA for the CDR3: TGTGCCAGTAGTCGACAGGCGCTACCCCAAGAGACCCAGTACTTC. Protein: CASSRQALPQETQYF.

The chain has TRBV7-2 and TRBJ1-2, with D possibly matching TRBD1 (5 bases). This CDR3 region has 13 residues. Trimming removed 1 base at V and 6 bases at J, with 9 bases between. The germline V gene has CDR1 SGHTA and CDR2 FQGNSA. DNA for the CDR3: TGTGCCAGCAGCTTAGTCAGGGAACATGGCTACACCTTC. Translating gives CASSLVREHGYTF. Full variable domain (missing parts from reference TRBV7-2 and TRBJ1-2): GAGVSQSPSNKVTEKGKDVELRCDPISGHTALYWYRQSLGQGLEFLIYFQGNSAPDKSGLPSDRFSAERTGGSVSTLTIQRTQQEDSAVYLCASSLVREHGYTFGSGTRLTVV.

The chain uses TRBV7-9 and TRBJ2-7; TRBD2 matches 9 bases. CDR3 size: 15 residues. The V gene end was trimmed by 5 bases and the J gene end by 5 bases; junction bases not matched to a gene: 10. In germline, CDR1 is SEHNR, CDR2 FQNEAQ (reference sequence). In nucleotides, the CDR3 is TGTGCCAGCAGCCTGTCGGGTAGCGGGAGTCACGAGCAGTACTTC. Its protein product is CASSLSGSGSHEQYF.

J is TRBJ2-1 and V is TRBV7-2, with 7 positions matching TRBD2. Per the germline V gene, CDR1 is SGHTA and CDR2 is FQGNSA. This CDR3 is 13 amino acids long. Trimming took 3 bases from V and 7 from J; bases not matched to a gene: 3. The CDR3 loop reads CASSLGRVNEQFF. CDR3 DNA: TGTGCCAGCAGCTTGGGGAGGGTTAATGAGCAGTTCTTC.

The V and J genes are TRBV5-1 and TRBJ2-6; no definite D call. From germline, CDR1 is SGHRS and CDR2 YFSETQ. The CDR3 contains 16 residues. V was trimmed by 0 bases and J by 4 bases, leaving 11 bases between them. The CDR3 DNA sequence: TGCGCCAGCAGCTTGGATCGGGCATCAGGGGCCAACGTCCTGACTTTC. Residues: CASSLDRASGANVLTF. Combining the CDR3 with reference TRBV5-1 and TRBJ2-6 gives the whole variable domain KAGVTQTPRYLIKTRGQQVTLSCSPISGHRSVSWYQQTPGQGLQFLFEYFSETQRNKGNFPGRFSGRQFSNSRSEMNVSTLELGDSALYLCASSLDRASGANVLTFGAGSRLTVL.

J is TRBJ2-1 and V is TRBV7-2; tentatively, D is TRBD2 (5 bases). The CDR3 is made up of 16 amino acids. V was clipped by 6 bases and J by 1 base, with 16 bases between them. Germline CDR1 reads SGHTA; CDR2 reads FQGNSA. The CDR3 DNA sequence: TGTGCCAGCAGTCCTAGCTGGGGTCGATCCTACAATGAGCAGTTCTTC. Amino acids: CASSPSWGRSYNEQFF. Together with reference TRBV7-2 and TRBJ2-1, the CDR3 gives the full variable domain: GAGVSQSPSNKVTEKGKDVELRCDPISGHTALYWYRQSLGQGLEFLIYFQGNSAPDKSGLPSDRFSAERTGGSVSTLTIQRTQQEDSAVYLCASSPSWGRSYNEQFFGPGTRLTVL.

The V gene is TRBV30, the J gene TRBJ2-7; 11 nucleotides align to TRBD1. Unmatched junction bases numbered 1, after V lost 3 bases and J lost 0 bases. Germline CDR1 and CDR2: GTSNPN and SVGIG (reference sequence). The CDR3 spans 14 residues. CDR3 in DNA: TGTGCCTGGAGGGGGACAGGGGGCTCCTACGAGCAGTACTTC. Amino acid sequence: CAWRGTGGSYEQYF.

This clone turned up a few times. V gene TRBV21-1 combines with J gene TRBJ2-2; the table names TRBD1, a call not compared with the DNA. TRBV21-1 is a known pseudogene. There are 11 residues in the CDR3. DNA for the CDR3: TGTGGCTCGCAGGGTCCCGGGGAGCTGTTTTTT. Translated: CGSQGPGELFF.

The chain links TRBV2 to TRBJ2-1, with 10 positions matching TRBD1. Germline CDR1 is SNHLY and CDR2 is FYNNEI. The CDR3 loop spans 15 amino acids. V lost 5 bases and J lost 6; bases outside the gene matches: 7. The CDR3 nucleotides are TGTGCCAGCAGTAAAGAGGGGACAGGGGTCAATGAGCAGTTCTTC. Amino acid sequence: CASSKEGTGVNEQFF.

The CDR3 bases are TGCGCCAGCAGCCAAGGGGTGACTAGCGGGGATACAGATACGCAGTATTTT. It codes for CASSQGVTSGDTDTQYF. This chain joins TRBV4-1 and TRBJ2-3, with 11 bases that match TRBD2. Germline CDR1 MGHRA, CDR2 YSYEKL. This CDR3 comprises 17 residues. The V and J ends lost 1 base and 3 bases, in that order; junction bases with no gene match: 6.

In the case of this clone: The germline gene is not matched at one end of the junction; a read error may be the cause. The rearrangement joins TRBV7-7 to TRBJ2-1; D call uncertain. In germline, CDR1 is SSHAT, CDR2 FNYEAQ (reference sequence). The CDR3 length is 14 residues. The CDR3 loop is CASSTGISGNEQFF. Here the CDR3 DNA reads TGTGCTAGCAGCACCGGTATATCGGGCAATGAGCAGTTCTTC.

This chain uses TRBV4-3 with TRBJ2-7; the D is unclear. Germline CDR1 is LGHNA and CDR2 is YSLEER. V lost 0 bases, J lost 2 bases, and 8 bases lay in between. This CDR3 is built from 14 residues. CDR3 nucleotides: TGCGCCAGCAGCCAAGAGAGCTCAGCCTACGAGCAGTACTTC. Protein sequence: CASSQESSAYEQYF.

The rearrangement links TRBV15 to TRBJ1-5; D not certain. The V gene lost 3 bases and the J gene lost 11 bases, with 14 bases spanning the gap. Per germline, CDR1 LNHNV and CDR2 YYDKDF (reference sequence). The CDR3 spans 13 residues. The DNA for the CDR3 is TGTGCCACCAGCAGGGGCCGAGAGGGCACCCAGCATTTT. It encodes CATSRGREGTQHF.

The genes are TRBV19 and TRBJ2-7; maybe TRBD2 (6 bases). Germline lookup yields CDR1 LNHDA and CDR2 SQIVND (reference sequence). V lost 8 bases to trimming and J lost 1 base, with 6 bases between them. The CDR3 spans 11 residues. For the CDR3, the DNA is TGTGCCAGTGGAGGGTCCTACGAGCAGTACTTC. Its protein is CASGGSYEQYF.

In its sample, this clone was seen many times. This chain joins TRBV28 and TRBJ1-3; D is unresolved. The CDR3 is 12 amino acids. Germline CDR1 MDHEN, CDR2 SYDVKM. The V end lost 6 bases, the J end lost 4 bases, and 7 bases lay between the germline ends. The CDR3, as DNA: TGTGCCAGCAGATCGTCCGGAAACACCATATATTTT. Translated: CASRSSGNTIYF.

The rearrangement joins TRBV5-1 to TRBJ1-2; the D is unclear. The CDR3 is made up of 14 amino acids. The germline V gene has CDR1 SGHRS and CDR2 YFSETQ. Trimming took 4 bases from V and 1 from J, leaving 11 bases between them. The CDR3 DNA sequence: TGCGCCAGCAGCCCGGCGTGGGATAACTATGGCTACACCTTC. It codes for CASSPAWDNYGYTF.